The rows below give T cell receptor beta chains drawn from one sample of a study of blood T cell repertoires in COVID-19. Measured with immunoSEQ multiplex PCR; TCRdb has only the in-frame clones, and not every one. The table shows some 320,000 clones, with 88% occurring only once. Material for sequencing was peripheral blood. These receptors originate from a young woman who had recovered from COVID-19. Both conserved end residues are part of each CDR3.

TRBV19	CASKKAGEYNEQFF
TRBV28	CASSFDPGGRMNTEAFF
TRBV28	CASSWAGQGSADTQYF
TRBV21-1	CASSKGAPRGTEAFF
TRBV5-4	CASSFLWTGATGELFF
TRBV27	CASSFFIGGADEQFF
TRBV4-1	CASSVTGTVYGYTF
TRBV3-1/TRBV3-2	CASSSGRNEQFF
TRBV6-4	CASSTEAYTDTQYF
TRBV7-9	CASSPDGQLEAQHF
TRBV28	CASSLRREGIIYGYTF
TRBV7-3	CASNRGHSNQPQHF
TRBV14	CASSHRDTLTGQYF
TRBV27	CASRPRGGADGYTF
TRBV5-1	CASSLESRLGIQYF
TRBV6-5	CASSPGQREAFF
TRBV5-4	CASSLTGGDAEAFF
TRBV28	CASSPRLAGGTSSYEQYF
TRBV3-1/TRBV3-2	CASSQEGQASYTF
TRBV10-3	CATTDRGTDTQYF
TRBV15	CATSSQGAPYGYTF
TRBV5-5	CASSTGTGRYEQYF
TRBV28	CASSRDSRREKLFF
TRBV7-8	CASSPGLAGSETQYF
TRBV7-9	CASSLTGDYGYTF
TRBV15	CAISRGQGLGELFF
TRBV15	CATSIRQGVNTGELFF
TRBV5-6	CASSFTPGLAGGHDEQFF
TRBV5-4	CASSSWAHQSNEQFF
TRBV5-4	CASSLALAGDYEQYF
TRBV7-2	CASSLTGGPADTQYF
TRBV6-1	CASSEGDSYNEQFF
TRBV28	CASNRDSLAFF
TRBV5-1	CASSFPGRGTEAFF
TRBV18	CASSPESPSFNQPQHF
TRBV9	CASSRDFYNEQFF
TRBV25-1	CASGDRGSYNSPLHF
TRBV3-1/TRBV3-2	CASRVQETQYF
TRBV30	CAWSFSDRGTEAFF
TRBV4-1	CASSARDRDNSPLHF
TRBV28	CASSPPRDREQPQHF
TRBV4-2	CASRGGQGNTGELFF
TRBV6-2/TRBV6-3	CASSYKAVKDEQYF
TRBV4-2	CASSQAVAGKTYNEQFF
TRBV5-4	CASSLDRQQETQYF
TRBV27	CASSFLAGKDPSNQPQHF
TRBV28	CASSHGAGLASNQPQHF
TRBV20-1	CSASDQAPKPQHF
TRBV5-1	CASSLGESNQPQHF
TRBV19	CASSISRGIYGYTF
TRBV3-1/TRBV3-2	CASSQVSQGAGTGELFF
TRBV5-1	CASSSPDRSGFNSYEQYF
TRBV10-3	CAISDRDRETQYF